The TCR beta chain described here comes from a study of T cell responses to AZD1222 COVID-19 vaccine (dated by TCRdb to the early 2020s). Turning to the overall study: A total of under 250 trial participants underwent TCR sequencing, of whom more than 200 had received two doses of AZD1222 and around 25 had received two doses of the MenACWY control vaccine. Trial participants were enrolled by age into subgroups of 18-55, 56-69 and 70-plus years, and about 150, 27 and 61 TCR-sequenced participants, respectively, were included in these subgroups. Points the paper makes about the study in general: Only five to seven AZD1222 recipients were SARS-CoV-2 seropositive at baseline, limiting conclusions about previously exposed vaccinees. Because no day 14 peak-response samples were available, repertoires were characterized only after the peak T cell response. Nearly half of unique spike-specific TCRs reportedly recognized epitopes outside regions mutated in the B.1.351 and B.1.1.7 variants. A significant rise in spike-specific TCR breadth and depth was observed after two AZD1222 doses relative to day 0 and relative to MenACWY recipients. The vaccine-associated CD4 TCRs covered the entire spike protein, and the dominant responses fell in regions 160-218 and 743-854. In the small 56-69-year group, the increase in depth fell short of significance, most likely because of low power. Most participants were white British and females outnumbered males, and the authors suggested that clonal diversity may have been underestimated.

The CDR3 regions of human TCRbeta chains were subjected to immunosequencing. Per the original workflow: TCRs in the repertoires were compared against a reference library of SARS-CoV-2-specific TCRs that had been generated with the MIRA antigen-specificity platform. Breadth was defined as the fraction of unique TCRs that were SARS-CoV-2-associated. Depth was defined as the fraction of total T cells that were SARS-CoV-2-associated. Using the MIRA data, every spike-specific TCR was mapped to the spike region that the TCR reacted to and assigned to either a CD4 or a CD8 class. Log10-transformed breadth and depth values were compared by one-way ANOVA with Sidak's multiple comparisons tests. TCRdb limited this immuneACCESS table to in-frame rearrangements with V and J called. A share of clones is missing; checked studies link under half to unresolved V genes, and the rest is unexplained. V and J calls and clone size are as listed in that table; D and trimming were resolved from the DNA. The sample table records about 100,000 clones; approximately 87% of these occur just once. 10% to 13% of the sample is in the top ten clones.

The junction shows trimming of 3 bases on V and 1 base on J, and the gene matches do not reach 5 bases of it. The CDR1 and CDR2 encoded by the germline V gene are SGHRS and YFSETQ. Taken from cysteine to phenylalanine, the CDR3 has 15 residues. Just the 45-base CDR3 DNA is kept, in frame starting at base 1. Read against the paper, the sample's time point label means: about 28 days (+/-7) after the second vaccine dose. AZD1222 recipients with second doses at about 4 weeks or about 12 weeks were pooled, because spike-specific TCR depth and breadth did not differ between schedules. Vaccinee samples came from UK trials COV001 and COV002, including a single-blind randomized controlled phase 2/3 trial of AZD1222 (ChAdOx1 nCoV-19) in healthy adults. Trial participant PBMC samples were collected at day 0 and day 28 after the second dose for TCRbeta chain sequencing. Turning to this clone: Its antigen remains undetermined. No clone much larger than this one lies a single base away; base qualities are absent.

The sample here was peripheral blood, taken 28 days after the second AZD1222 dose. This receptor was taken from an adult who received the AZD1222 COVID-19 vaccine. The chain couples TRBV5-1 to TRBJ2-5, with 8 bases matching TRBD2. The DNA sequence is TGCGCCAGCAGCTCGATTCGGGGGGGCCAAGAGACCCAGTACTTC. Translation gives CASSSIRGGQETQYF. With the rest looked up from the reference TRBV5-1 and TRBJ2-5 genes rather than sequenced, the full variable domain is KAGVTQTPRYLIKTRGQQVTLSCSPISGHRSVSWYQQTPGQGLQFLFEYFSETQRNKGNFPGRFSGRQFSNSRSEMNVSTLELGDSALYLCASSSIRGGQETQYFGPGTRLLVL.